This TCR beta chain is drawn from a study of blood T cell repertoires in COVID-19. Data came from immunoSEQ multiplex PCR; TCRdb stores just in-frame clones and leaves some out. The sample records about 200,000 clones, roughly 82% being singletons. The germline CDR1 and CDR2 sequences are SGHTA and FQGNSA. The CDR3 contains 14 residues. The J segment lost 3 bases and the V segment lost 7 bases, leaving 7 bases of the junction unmatched. The chain combines TRBV7-2 with TRBJ2-3; 7 nucleotides align to TRBD2. The TCR originated in a man in his forties with acute COVID-19. The sample was PBMCs or T cells enriched from blood (not recorded which). This CDR3 reads CASTGRAVTDTQYF. The CDR3 bases are TGTGCCAGCACAGGGAGGGCCGTTACAGATACGCAGTATTTT.